The sequence of this T cell receptor (beta chain) was determined in a study of blood T cell repertoires in COVID-19. Original methodology: Amplification with reference gene primers provided the estimates of nucleated cell counts. Clones were sequenced by immunoSEQ multiplex PCR, and TCRdb holds only the in-frame ones, with some missing. D and trimming were read from the DNA, whereas the V and J calls and clone size are those reported in that table. The sample has 97,000 or so clones, approximately 84% seen once. In germline, CDR1 is ENHRY, CDR2 SYGVKD. Trimming at V came to 2 bases and at J to 4 bases, leaving 7 bases not matched to a gene. This CDR3 is 16 amino acids long.

The chain recombines TRBV10-3 with TRBJ1-4, with 7 bases matching TRBD1. This sequence was found in a man aged 35 to 55 with active or convalescent COVID-19. The sequencing sample was made of peripheral blood. CDR3: CAISEPRQGGNEKLFF. Here the CDR3 DNA reads TGTGCCATCAGTGAGCCGAGACAGGGAGGTAATGAAAAACTGTTTTTT.